A single sample is the source of the 18 T cell receptor beta chains below, sequenced in a study of blood T cell repertoires in COVID-19. Sequenced by immunoSEQ multiplex PCR; TCRdb stores in-frame clones only, minus some. Among fewer than 350,000 clones listed, about 83% were seen once. The sequenced sample consisted of PBMCs or T cells enriched from blood (not recorded which). The receptors come from a woman between 40 and 55 years old who had recovered from COVID-19.

This rearrangement joins TRBV7-8 to TRBJ2-5; no firm D call. CDR1 is SGHVS and CDR2 is FQNEAQ in the germline V gene. CDR3 length: 12 residues. Trimming removed 4 bases at V and 5 bases at J, with 8 bases between. CDR3 bases: TGTGCCAGCAGCTGGCGAGCGGAGACCCAGTACTTC. Amino acid sequence: CASSWRAETQYF.

The chain is built from TRBV9 and TRBJ2-1; D is perhaps TRBD2 (5 bases). CDR3 size: 15 residues. V was cut by 0 bases and J by 3 bases, with 10 bases left in between. Germline lookup yields CDR1 SGDLS and CDR2 YYNGEE. The CDR3 protein is CASSVDPLVYNEQFF. In DNA, the CDR3 is TGTGCCAGCAGCGTAGACCCACTAGTCTACAATGAGCAGTTCTTC.

This chain connects TRBV7-2 to TRBJ2-5, with 10 bases lining up with TRBD2. The germline gives CDR1 SGHTA, CDR2 FQGNSA. CDR3 length: 17 residues. Trimming took 2 bases from V and 6 from J; bases not matched to a gene: 12. The CDR3 DNA is TGTGCCAGCAGCTTAATGGGCGGACTAGCGGTGGGGAAGACCCAGTACTTC. Protein sequence: CASSLMGGLAVGKTQYF.

This clone was observed once. The rearrangement joins TRBV4-3 to TRBJ2-1, with a tentative D call TRBD2 (6 bases). Germline V gene lookup returns CDR1 LGHNA and CDR2 YSLEER. Trimming cost V 2 bases and J 4 bases, with 9 bases left between them. CDR3 length: 14 residues. The CDR3 DNA reads TGCGCCAGCAGCCAAAGCGGGCCTTACAATGAGCAGTTCTTC. Its translation: CASSQSGPYNEQFF.

The chain employs TRBV19 and TRBJ1-5, with a tentative D call TRBD1 (6 bases). Germline loops: CDR1 LNHDA, CDR2 SQIVND (reference sequence). CDR3 size: 17 residues. V was clipped by 7 bases and J by 5 bases, with 24 bases between them. Here the CDR3 DNA reads TGTGCCAGTACCCGAGGACAGTCCGCGGGCAGGGATCAGCCCCAGCATTTT. Protein product: CASTRGQSAGRDQPQHF.

The chain is built from TRBV11-3 and TRBJ1-2; D gene unclear. The CDR3 length is 17 residues. V lost 2 bases and J lost 3, with 19 bases in between. The germline V gene has CDR1 SGHNT and CDR2 YENEEA. The CDR3 sequence: CASSLPSCIGAHYGYTF. CDR3 sequence (DNA): TGTGCCAGCAGCTTACCTTCGTGTATAGGAGCACACTATGGCTACACCTTC.

A single count supports this clone. This chain uses TRBV28 with TRBJ1-2; 7 nucleotides agree with TRBD1. This CDR3 contains 15 residues. The ends lost 5 bases at V and 3 bases at J; junction bases unmatched: 9. The germline gives CDR1 MDHEN, CDR2 SYDVKM. The CDR3 sequence is CASSEEGGVDYGYTF. The CDR3 bases are TGTGCCAGCAGTGAGGAAGGGGGCGTCGACTATGGCTACACCTTC.

This clone has more than one count but fewer than ten. The gene calls are TRBV20-1 and TRBJ2-7; D may be TRBD2 (6 bases). V dropped 7 bases and J dropped 1 base, with 8 bases sitting between them. This CDR3 has 11 residues. The germline V gene has CDR1 DFQATT and CDR2 SNEGSKA (reference sequence). The DNA of the CDR3 is TGCAGTGGCGGGGAGTCCTACGAGCAGTACTTC. Amino acid sequence: CSGGESYEQYF.

This clone came up a few times. V is TRBV19 and J is TRBJ2-1, with D possibly TRBD2 on 6 matching bases. Trimming pared 10 bases from V and 3 bases from J, leaving 13 bases between. Germline CDR1 LNHDA, CDR2 SQIVND (reference sequence). This CDR3 contains 13 residues. The CDR3 loop is CATGTLFYNEQFF. CDR3 coding DNA: TGTGCCACGGGGACTCTATTCTACAATGAGCAGTTCTTC.

CDR3 DNA: TGTGCCAGCACCCCTATTCCGGGACTAGCGGCCTTCTTGTACTTC. It is translated as CASTPIPGLAAFLYF. The J gene is TRBJ2-7, the V gene TRBV7-2, with 11 bases identical to TRBD2. The CDR3 has 15 residues. Trimming at V came to 7 bases and at J to 12 bases, leaving 17 bases not matched to a gene. Germline-derived CDR1 and CDR2 are SGHTA and FQGNSA.

The rearrangement links TRBV7-2 to TRBJ2-7; no definite D call. Germline loops: CDR1 SGHTA, CDR2 FQGNSA. The CDR3 sequence is 16 residues long. V gave up 2 bases and J gave up 4 bases, with 18 bases separating them. In DNA form, the CDR3 reads TGTGCCAGCAGCTTATATACCTCAATGAGGCCTTACGAGCAGTACTTC. Its protein product is CASSLYTSMRPYEQYF.

This chain connects TRBV7-9 to TRBJ2-3; D may be TRBD2 (5 bases). V was trimmed by 2 bases and J by 7 bases, leaving 7 bases between them. CDR1 is SEHNR and CDR2 is FQNEAQ in the germline V gene (reference sequence). There are 12 residues in the CDR3. The CDR3 is CASSLSGNTQYF. CDR3 DNA: TGTGCCAGCAGCTTATCGGGGAATACGCAGTATTTT.

This clone was seen only a few times. The chain couples TRBV11-1 to TRBJ2-7, with a tentative D call TRBD1 (5 bases). Germline V gene data show CDR1 as SGHAT and CDR2 as FQDESV (reference sequence). This CDR3 is 11 amino acids long. DNA of the CDR3: TGTGCTCAGGGAATGACCTACGAGCAGTACTTC. This codes for CAQGMTYEQYF.

J is TRBJ1-5 and V is TRBV19, with D possibly being TRBD1 (5 bases). The CDR3 consists of 14 residues. Germline V lookup: CDR1 LNHDA, CDR2 SQIVND (reference sequence). The CDR3 here is CAAAQGSGNQPQHF. The CDR3 coding sequence is TGTGCTGCCGCCCAGGGTTCGGGCAATCAGCCCCAGCATTTT.

The V and J genes are TRBV12-3 or TRBV12-4 and TRBJ1-5; D remains ambiguous. Trimming took 2 bases from V and 4 from J, leaving 6 bases between them. The CDR3 consists of 13 residues. The CDR3 reads CASSLLPNQPQHF. The CDR3 bases are TGTGCCAGCAGTTTACTACCAAATCAGCCCCAGCATTTT.

J is TRBJ2-3 and V is TRBV3-1 (or the pseudogene TRBV3-2); 7 bases agree with TRBD1. From germline, CDR1 is LGHDT and CDR2 YNNKEL (reference sequence). Losses at the gene ends were 1 base for V and 2 bases for J; bases not matched to a gene: 6. This CDR3 has 16 amino acids. CDR3: CASSQGDRLITDTQYF. DNA for the CDR3: TGTGCCAGCAGCCAAGGGGACAGATTAATCACAGATACGCAGTATTTT.

The CDR3 loop reads CASSNDTEGTGGRHDWGEQYF. CDR3 bases: TGTGCCAGCAGCAACGACACCGAAGGGACAGGGGGCCGACACGACTGGGGCGAGCAGTACTTC. The chain uses TRBV21-1 and TRBJ2-7; TRBD1, as called in the table, went unchecked against the DNA. TRBV21-1 is given as a pseudogene. The CDR3 length is 21 residues.

The rearrangement uses TRBV7-2 and TRBJ2-7; D might be TRBD1 (5 bases). V lost 1 base and J 6 bases, leaving 13 bases between the germline ends. The CDR3 extends over 14 amino acids. Germline loops: CDR1 SGHTA, CDR2 FQGNSA. CDR3 sequence (DNA): TGTGCCAGCAGCTTAGGGGCCCAGGGAAGCGAGCAGTACTTC. Translation gives CASSLGAQGSEQYF.